This T cell receptor (beta chain) was sequenced during a study of blood T cell repertoires in COVID-19. At the level of the study: The study drew acute and convalescent COVID-19 samples from the United States, Italy and Spain.

Sequenced by immunoSEQ multiplex PCR; TCRdb stores in-frame clones only, minus some. The sample carries roughly 79,000 clones, roughly four fifths recorded once. The CDR3 has 14 residues. CDR1 and CDR2 (germline): SGHTA, FQGNSA. V was cut by 4 bases and J by 0 bases, with 7 bases left in between. The TCR comes from a human donor in a cohort sampled during active COVID-19. The material sequenced was peripheral blood. The rearrangement links TRBV7-2 to TRBJ2-1, with D unclear. The CDR3 protein is CASSSGSSYNEQFF. The DNA of the CDR3 is TGTGCCAGCAGCTCGGGTAGCTCCTACAATGAGCAGTTCTTC.